The TCR beta chain under discussion was sequenced for a study of control samples from healthy donors and cancer patients. The data were produced by immunoSEQ multiplex PCR, yet TCRdb's version contains in-frame clones alone and is incomplete. Among around 170,000 clones, approximately 90% were seen once, and the ten largest hold roughly 0.64%. Germline assignment: CDR1 MDHEN and CDR2 SYDVKM. The CDR3 sequence is 14 residues long. V gave up 5 bases and J gave up 0 bases, with 9 bases separating them. This sequence joins TRBV28 and TRBJ2-3; D is possibly TRBD2 (5 bases). The clonotype originates from a woman younger than 45 in good health. Sequencing was performed on blood. The CDR3 DNA sequence: TGTGCCAGCAGTCCGACGGGGAGCACAGATACGCAGTATTTT. Its protein is CASSPTGSTDTQYF.